The sequence of this TCR beta chain was determined in a study of T cell changes during pregnancy in multiple sclerosis. Profiling relied on immunoSEQ multiplex PCR, and the TCRdb table lists in-frame clones only, not all of them. The data hold 100,000 or so clones, with 92% observed a single time. CDR3 length: 15 residues. The V and J ends lost 5 bases and 2 bases, in that order; junction bases with no gene match: 5. Germline CDR1 is SGHAT and CDR2 is FQDESV (reference sequence). The sample holds a few counts of this clone. This sequence was found in a female donor with multiple sclerosis, enrolled in a pregnancy study. Sequencing used peripheral blood, obtained after pregnancy. This rearrangement joins TRBV11-1 to TRBJ2-1; TRBD1 aligns across 8 bases. CDR3 bases: TGTGCCAGCAGCGTCGGGGGACAGGCCTACAATGAGCAGTTCTTC. Translating it yields CASSVGGQAYNEQFF.